This T cell receptor beta chain was recovered during a study of response to subunit inactivated influenza vaccine. TCRdb passed the RT-PCR reads through MiXCR, listing each CDR3 protein once. The sample consists of about 650,000 distinct CDR3 sequences, roughly 14% of them appearing once. Germline V gene lookup returns CDR1 SGHVS and CDR2 FQNEAQ. Losses at the gene ends were 5 bases for V and 8 bases for J; bases not matched to a gene: 9. This CDR3 contains 15 residues. Note on this clonotype: The antigen remains undetermined.

The study's findings and limits: Few new T cells, the authors suggested, are recruited by each seasonal influenza vaccination.

J is TRBJ2-1 and V is TRBV7-8; 10 positions match TRBD2. The clonotype comes from a man in his fifties or sixties who received an inactivated influenza vaccine. This sample comprised PBMCs from blood, obtained about 12 days after vaccination. DNA of the CDR3: TGTGCCAGCAGCGCCCTAGCGGGAGAGCAGGATGAGCAGTTCTTC. As protein: CASSALAGEQDEQFF.